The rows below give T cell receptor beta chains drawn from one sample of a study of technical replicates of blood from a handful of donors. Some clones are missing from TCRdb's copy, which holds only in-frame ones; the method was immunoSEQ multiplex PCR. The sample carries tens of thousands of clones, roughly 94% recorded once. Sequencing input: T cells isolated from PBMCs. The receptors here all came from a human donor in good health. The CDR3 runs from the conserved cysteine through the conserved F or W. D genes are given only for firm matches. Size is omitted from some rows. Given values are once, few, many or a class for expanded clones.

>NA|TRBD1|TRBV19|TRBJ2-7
CASRDRGRYEQYF
TGTGCCAGTAGGGACAGGGGGCGTTACGAGCAGTACTTC
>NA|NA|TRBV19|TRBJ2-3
CASSPGTLTSTDTQYF
TGTGCCAGTAGTCCCGGGACACTCACTAGCACAGATACGCAGTATTTT
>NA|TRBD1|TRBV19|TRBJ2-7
CASSEGTGGYEQYF
TGTGCCAGTAGTGAGGGGACAGGGGGCTACGAGCAGTACTTC
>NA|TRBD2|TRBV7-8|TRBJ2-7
CASSLGPGGNYEQYF
TGTGCCAGCAGCTTAGGCCCGGGAGGTAACTACGAGCAGTACTTC
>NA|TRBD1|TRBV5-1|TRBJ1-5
CASSLATGDQPQHF
TGCGCCAGCAGCTTGGCAACAGGGGATCAGCCCCAGCATTTT
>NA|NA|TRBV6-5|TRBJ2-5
CASSYSGAGAETQYF
TGTGCCAGCAGTTACTCCGGGGCAGGGGCGGAGACCCAGTACTTC
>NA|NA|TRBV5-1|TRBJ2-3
CASSQGLLGGGADTQYF
TGCGCCAGCAGCCAGGGTTTATTAGGGGGGGGAGCAGATACGCAGTATTTT
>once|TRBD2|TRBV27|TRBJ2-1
CASGRRDYYNEQFF
TGTGCCAGCGGCCGTAGGGACTATTACAATGAGCAGTTCTTC
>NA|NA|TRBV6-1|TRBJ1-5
CASSTEYSNQPQHF
TGTGCCAGCAGTACAGAGTATAGCAATCAGCCCCAGCATTTT
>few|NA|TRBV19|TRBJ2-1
CASSIGGEPYNEQFF
TGTGCCAGTAGTATCGGCGGAGAACCATACAATGAGCAGTTCTTC
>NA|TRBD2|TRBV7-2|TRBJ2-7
CASSLMTSGYEQYF
TGTGCCAGCAGCTTAATGACTAGCGGCTACGAGCAGTACTTC
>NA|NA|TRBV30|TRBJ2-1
CAWSVLEKQFF
TGTGCCTGGAGTGTTTTGGAGAAGCAGTTCTTC
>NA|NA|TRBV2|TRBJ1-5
CASSEVRTDNQPQHF
TGTGCCAGCAGTGAGGTGAGGACAGACAATCAGCCCCAGCATTTT
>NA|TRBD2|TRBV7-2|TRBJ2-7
CASSLEVAGAREQYF
TGTGCCAGCAGCTTAGAAGTAGCGGGAGCTCGCGAGCAGTACTTC
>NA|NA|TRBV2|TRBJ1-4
CASRPGHIIPLNEKLFF
TGTGCCAGCAGACCGGGACACATCATCCCCCTTAATGAAAAACTGTTTTTT
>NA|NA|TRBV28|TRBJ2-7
CASSPYRASYEQYF
TGTGCCAGCAGCCCTTACAGGGCATCCTACGAGCAGTACTTC
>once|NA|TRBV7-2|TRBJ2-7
CASSLERWAYEQYF
TGTGCCAGCAGCTTAGAGCGTTGGGCCTACGAGCAGTACTTC
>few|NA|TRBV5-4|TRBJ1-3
CASSFIAEGHSPGNTIYF
TGTGCCAGCAGCTTCATCGCGGAGGGCCACTCCCCTGGAAACACCATATATTTT
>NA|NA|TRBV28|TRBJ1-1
CASSFSGLPNEAEAFF
TGTGCCAGCAGTTTTTCGGGTCTTCCCAACGAGGCTGAAGCTTTCTTT
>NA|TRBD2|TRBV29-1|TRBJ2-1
CSVGGTSGGPYNEQFF
TGCAGCGTTGGAGGGACTAGCGGGGGCCCCTACAATGAGCAGTTCTTC
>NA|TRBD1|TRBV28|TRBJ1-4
CASSSPGTGDEKLFF
TGTGCCAGCAGTTCCCCCGGGACAGGGGACGAAAAACTGTTTTTT
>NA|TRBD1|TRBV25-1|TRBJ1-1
CASSELGASTGATEAFF
TGTGCCAGCAGTGAATTGGGGGCGAGTACAGGGGCCACTGAAGCTTTCTTT